The rows below give T cell receptor beta chains drawn from one sample of a study of CD8+ T cells in alopecia areata. Libraries were prepared by immunoSEQ multiplex PCR; TCRdb keeps only in-frame clonotypes and omits some of them. The sample holds roughly 200,000 clones, approximately 62% seen once. The starting material was CD4+ T cells sorted from blood, obtained at week 0. These receptors all come from a human donor with alopecia areata. Each CDR3 is given with its conserved first and last residue. A D gene is named only where the DNA matches it firmly. Clone sizes are given selectively: once, few, many, or a class where the clone is expanded.

clone_size d_call j_call v_call cdr3_nt cdr3_aa
NA TRBD1 TRBJ1-2 TRBV5-4 TGTGCCAGCAGCCCAACGGGACAGGGGGCTGGGGGCTACACCTTC CASSPTGQGAGGYTF
NA NA TRBJ2-1 TRBV5-1 TGCGCCAGCAGCTTGGAACAGAAGGGCAATGAGCAGTTCTTC CASSLEQKGNEQFF
NA NA TRBJ1-5 TRBV19 TGTGCCAGTAGTATAGGACGCGATCAGCCCCAGCATTTT CASSIGRDQPQHF
NA TRBD2 TRBJ2-3 TRBV7-2 TGTGCCGGCTCGGGGGGGCCCGCAGATACGCAGTATTTT CAGSGGPADTQYF
NA TRBD1 TRBJ2-1 TRBV30 TGTGCCTGGAGTGTGGTAGGGGGCACCTACAATGAGCAGTTCTTC CAWSVVGGTYNEQFF
many TRBD1 TRBJ1-2 TRBV10-1 TGCGCCAGCAGTGAGTCACAGGGGACCCTCACCTTC CASSESQGTLTF
NA NA TRBJ1-5 TRBV27 TGTGCCAGCAGTCCCGTCCCCAAGATGCGGGGTCAGCCCCAGCATTTT CASSPVPKMRGQPQHF
NA NA TRBJ2-7 TRBV19 TGTGCCAGTAGCGTCAACTCCGCCTTCTCCTACGAGCAGTACTTC CASSVNSAFSYEQYF
few NA TRBJ2-6 TRBV10-3 TGTGCCATCAGTGAGCCTCCTCTGTTATCTGGGGCCAACGTCCTGACTTTC CAISEPPLLSGANVLTF
few NA TRBJ1-1 TRBV29-1 TGCAGCGTGGCCGGGAGGGTGAACACTGAAGCTTTCTTT CSVAGRVNTEAFF
few NA TRBJ2-1 TRBV7-8 TGTGCCAGCAGCTTAAGGGGCCTCTACAATGAGCAGTTCTTC CASSLRGLYNEQFF
NA NA TRBJ1-4 TRBV2 TGTGCCAGCAGTGATACTGAAAAACTGTTTTTT CASSDTEKLFF
NA TRBD1 TRBJ1-4 TRBV5-1 TGCGCCAGCAGCTTGGGACAGGGTTTTGAAAAACTGTTTTTT CASSLGQGFEKLFF
NA NA TRBJ2-3 TRBV28 TGTGCCAGCATGGGCCCCGGTCCAGATACGCAGTATTTT CASMGPGPDTQYF
NA NA TRBJ1-4 TRBV27 TGTGCCAGCAGTCCTACGGGGGCGGGAGAAAAACTGTTTTTT CASSPTGAGEKLFF
NA NA TRBJ2-3 TRBV9 TGTGCCAGCAGCGTAACTAAGGGGGTTGGGGATACGCAGTATTTT CASSVTKGVGDTQYF
NA NA TRBJ1-1 TRBV30 TGTGCCTGGAGTAGCAGAGGCAGTGAAGCTTTCTTT CAWSSRGSEAFF
NA TRBD1 TRBJ1-5 TRBV30 TGTGCCTGGAGGGGGACAGGGTCTAATCAGCCCCAGCATTTT CAWRGTGSNQPQHF
NA NA TRBJ1-5 TRBV5-6 TGTGCCAGCAGCTTTCGACAGGATAATCAGCCCCAGCATTTT CASSFRQDNQPQHF
NA NA TRBJ2-7 TRBV20-1 TGCAGTGCTAGAGAGTCCTACGAGCAGTACTTC CSARESYEQYF
NA NA TRBJ1-1 TRBV5-1 TGCGCCAGCAGCGTAGACCGGGCCTCTGAAGCTTTCTTT CASSVDRASEAFF
NA TRBD2 TRBJ2-5 TRBV2 TGTGCCAGCAGTGCTAGCGGGGTGGGAGAGACCCAGTACTTC CASSASGVGETQYF
few NA TRBJ1-1 TRBV2 TGTGCCAGCAGTTCCTCCCAGTTGTTAAGACATCCCTTT CASSSSQLLRHPF
NA NA TRBJ1-4 TRBV27 TGTGCCAGCAGTTCATTTCGGGATTGCGCGTTT CASSSFRDCAF
NA TRBD2 TRBJ2-1 TRBV4-3 TGCGCCAGCAGCCAAGCACTCGGGAGTGCGGGGGGCCAGAATGAGCAGTTCTTC CASSQALGSAGGQNEQFF
NA TRBD1 TRBJ2-7 TRBV7-2 TGTGCCAGCAGCCAGCCGGGACAGGGGGCTGAAGAGCAGTACTTC CASSQPGQGAEEQYF
NA TRBD1 TRBJ1-4 TRBV15 TGTGCCACCAGCGGACAGGGGTTGGAAAAACTGTTTTTT CATSGQGLEKLFF
NA NA TRBJ2-3 TRBV29-1 TGCAGCGTTGAAGTTGGCACAGATACGCAGTATTTT CSVEVGTDTQYF
NA TRBD1 TRBJ1-5 TRBV30 TGTGCCTGGAGTCCCCCAGGGGGCGTAGGTCAGCCCCAGCATTTT CAWSPPGGVGQPQHF
once NA TRBJ1-2 TRBV9 TGTGCCAGCAGCGCACAGGGCCCGGCCGGGGGCTACACCTTC CASSAQGPAGGYTF
few NA TRBJ2-3 TRBV11-2 TGTGCCAGCAGCTTAGAAGTGGGGGCGCGTATTACAGATACGCAGTATTTT CASSLEVGARITDTQYF
NA NA TRBJ2-1 TRBV7-9 TGTGCCAGCAGCCTCAGGGGGGATGGCTACAATGAGCAGTTCTTC CASSLRGDGYNEQFF
NA TRBD1 TRBJ2-7 TRBV5-1 TGCGCCAGCAGCCTCACCGGGACAGTGTCCTACGAGCAGTACTTC CASSLTGTVSYEQYF